This T cell receptor (beta chain) was documented in a study of shared clonotypes between healthy human individuals. Study-wide context: Three plates each covered CD4 naive and memory; CD8 naive two, CD8 memory one.

Produced via immunoSEQ multiplex PCR; TCRdb's table is partial and in-frame only. The sample lists about 980,000 clones; more than 75% were seen once. The healthy adult donors were HIV-negative and reported no recent acute infections or vaccinations. Overall study results and limits: Naive subsets tended to show greater estimated richness than memory subsets. Lower generation probabilities were found for non-shared clonotypes than for those shared by all four donors.

In the case of this clone: Its antigen is as yet unknown.

Germline V gene data show CDR1 as SGHTA and CDR2 as FQGNSA. Trimming shortened V by 1 base and J by 5 bases, and 14 bases separated the two germline ends. This CDR3 is 15 amino acids long. This chain connects TRBV7-2 to TRBJ1-1, with D perhaps TRBD1 (6 bases). The sequence came from a man younger than 30 in good health. Sequenced: memory CD4+ T cells sorted from blood. Subset: CD45RA-negative fraction. The CDR3 sequence is CASSLEAGVTTEAFF. In DNA form, the CDR3 reads TGTGCCAGCAGCTTAGAAGCAGGGGTGACGACTGAAGCTTTCTTT.